This paragraph covers one T cell receptor beta chain sequence. Its antigen is not identified. Trimming left V 10 bases short and J 2 bases short, with 6 bases between. The CDR3 covers 10 residues. CDR1 is LNHDA and CDR2 is SQIVND in the germline V gene (reference sequence). The data were taken from a study of circulating CD8 cells and anti-PD-1 response in melanoma. General study results and limits: Tumor reactivity was tested by peptide assays on expanded sorted subsets. Previously treated and treatment-naive patients were pooled together.

Four subsets defined by PD-1 and/or TIGIT were sorted from live CD3+CD8+TCRalphabeta+ cells. Using approximately 15 ng of total RNA, TCR libraries were made with the QIAseq Immune Repertoire TCR panel. One entry per CDR3 protein results from TCRdb running MiXCR on the reads. This table has 900 to 1,000 distinct CDR3 sequences, 4.5% appearing once. The clonotype was recovered from a human donor with melanoma. The chain uses TRBV19 and TRBJ2-7; no clear D gene. Material: CD8+ T cells from PBMCs, obtained at baseline or after one month of anti-PD-1 therapy (not recorded which). CDR3 loop: CATGTYEQYF. Written as DNA, the CDR3 is TGTGCCACCGGAACCTACGAGCAGTACTTC.